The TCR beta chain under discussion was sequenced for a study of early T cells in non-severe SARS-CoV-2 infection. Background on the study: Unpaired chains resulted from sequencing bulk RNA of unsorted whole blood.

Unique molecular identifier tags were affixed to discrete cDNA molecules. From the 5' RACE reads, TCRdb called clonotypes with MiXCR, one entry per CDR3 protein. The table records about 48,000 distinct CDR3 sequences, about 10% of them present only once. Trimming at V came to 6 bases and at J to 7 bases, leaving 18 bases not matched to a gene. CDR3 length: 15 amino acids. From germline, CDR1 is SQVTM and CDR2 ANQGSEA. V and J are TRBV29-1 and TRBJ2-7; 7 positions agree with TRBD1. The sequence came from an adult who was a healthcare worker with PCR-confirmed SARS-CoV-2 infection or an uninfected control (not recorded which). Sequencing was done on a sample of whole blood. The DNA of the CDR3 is TGCAGCGTCCTAACCCGGGACAGAGCCCTCGGGGAGCAGTACTTC. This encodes CSVLTRDRALGEQYF.